A selection of T cell receptor beta chains follows, all from one sample in a study of blood T cell repertoires in COVID-19. TCRdb's table, derived via immunoSEQ multiplex PCR, lists solely in-frame clones and lacks some. The table records fewer than 450,000 clones, more than 75% of them present only once. The sample taken for sequencing was peripheral blood. Every receptor here comes from a woman under 30 who had recovered from COVID-19. The CDR3 runs from the conserved cysteine through the conserved F or W. The D gene is left open where the match is weak. Not every row has a clone size; where given, it reads once, few, many or a size class.

v_call,j_call,d_call,clone_size,cdr3_nt,cdr3_aa
TRBV5-1,TRBJ1-2,TRBD1,NA,TGCGCCAGCAAGGGACAGGGGGCATATGGCTACACCTTC,CASKGQGAYGYTF
TRBV24-1,TRBJ2-1,TRBD1,NA,TGTGCCACCAGTGATCCCCGGACAGGGTGGAACAATGAGCAGTTCTTC,CATSDPRTGWNNEQFF
TRBV30,TRBJ2-1,TRBD2,NA,TGTGCCTGGAGGCCCCCTCCGGGACTAGCCCCACAAGAGCAGTTCTTC,CAWRPPPGLAPQEQFF
TRBV27,TRBJ2-1,TRBD2,NA,TGTGCCAGCAGTCAGCGGGAGAGCTCCTACAATGAGCAGTTCTTC,CASSQRESSYNEQFF
TRBV10-3,TRBJ1-3,NA,NA,TGTGCCATCAGGGGGGCCGGCAGCCTCAACTCTGGAAACACCATATATTTT,CAIRGAGSLNSGNTIYF
TRBV4-3,TRBJ1-2,NA,NA,TGCGCCAGCAGCTTGAGAACAGGGAACGGCTACACCTTC,CASSLRTGNGYTF
TRBV24-1,TRBJ1-3,TRBD1,NA,TGTGCCACCGGGACAGGGAAGCTTTACACCATATATTTT,CATGTGKLYTIYF
TRBV5-1,TRBJ1-3,NA,NA,TGCGCCAGCAGTCTCCAACCGGGGGGGTCTGGAAACACCATATATTTT,CASSLQPGGSGNTIYF
TRBV4-1,TRBJ2-2,NA,NA,TGCGCCAGCAGCCAAGTACTAACTACCGGTACCGGGGAGCTGTTTTTT,CASSQVLTTGTGELFF
TRBV4-2,TRBJ2-5,NA,NA,TGTGCCAGCAGCCAAGAGAGGCCAGACCCAGTGGCCCAGTACTTC,CASSQERPDPVAQYF
TRBV29-1,TRBJ2-1,TRBD1,NA,TGCAGCGTTACAGGGGGCTGGAATGAGCAGTTCTTC,CSVTGGWNEQFF
TRBV30,TRBJ1-5,NA,NA,TGTGCCTGGAGTGTCGTAGGTACCGGGCAGCCCCAGCATTTT,CAWSVVGTGQPQHF
TRBV11-2,TRBJ1-5,TRBD1,NA,TGTGCCAGCAGCTTGGGAACAGGGGGAGATCAGCCCCAGCATTTT,CASSLGTGGDQPQHF
TRBV2,TRBJ2-3,TRBD2,NA,TGTGCCAGCAGTGAATTGGCTAGCGGGGGCGGTACGCAGTATTTT,CASSELASGGGTQYF
TRBV6-5,TRBJ1-2,NA,NA,TGTGCCAGCAGTTACCGGCCAGGGGAACGGGATGGCTACACCTTC,CASSYRPGERDGYTF
TRBV11-3,TRBJ2-1,TRBD2,NA,TGTGCCAGCACCTTTGTTAGCGGGAGCCGAGAGCAGTTCTTC,CASTFVSGSREQFF
TRBV5-1,TRBJ2-1,TRBD2,NA,TGCGCCAGCAGCTTGGATCTAGCGGGAGCGTACAATGAGCAGTTCTTC,CASSLDLAGAYNEQFF
TRBV5-4,TRBJ1-6,TRBD1,once,TGTGCCAGCAGCTTGGGCCAGGGGGGCAATTCACCCCTCCACTTT,CASSLGQGGNSPLHF
TRBV6-2/TRBV6-3,TRBJ2-2,NA,NA,TGTGCCAGCAGTTACCCGCCGGGAAGATACACCGGGGAGCTGTTTTTT,CASSYPPGRYTGELFF
TRBV30,TRBJ1-6,NA,few,TGTGCCTGGAGCAAGGAGTGGTCACCCCTCCACTTT,CAWSKEWSPLHF
TRBV27,TRBJ2-1,TRBD2,NA,TGTGCCAGCAGCCGCCTTTCTAGCGGGACTCCCAATGAGCAGTTCTTC,CASSRLSSGTPNEQFF
TRBV27,TRBJ1-1,NA,NA,TGTGCCAGCAGCTCCGGAGGGCTTAACACTGAAGCTTTCTTT,CASSSGGLNTEAFF
TRBV11-3,TRBJ2-1,NA,once,TGTGCCAGCAGCTTAGTTGTGGGCCCCAAAGATTTGAATGAGCAGTTCTTC,CASSLVVGPKDLNEQFF
TRBV18,TRBJ1-1,NA,NA,TGTGCCACCAAAACAGGAATGAACACTGAAGCTTTCTTT,CATKTGMNTEAFF
TRBV5-1,TRBJ2-1,TRBD1,NA,TGCGCCAGCAAGGGACAGAGCTACAATGAGCAGTTCTTC,CASKGQSYNEQFF
TRBV10-2,TRBJ2-4,NA,NA,TGCGCCAGCAGTTCCCTCGGGGATCCTTGGGATGTGGACATTCAGTACTTC,CASSSLGDPWDVDIQYF
TRBV15,TRBJ1-4,NA,once,TGTGCCACCAGCAGAATGCCGGGACTAGGGGAAAAACTGTTTTTT,CATSRMPGLGEKLFF
TRBV15,TRBJ2-3,NA,NA,TGTGCCACCAGCAGACTCTTCACAGATACGCAGTATTTT,CATSRLFTDTQYF
TRBV5-1,TRBJ2-1,TRBD1,NA,TGCGCCAGCAGACTGGATGACAGGGCGAGTGAGCAGTTCTTC,CASRLDDRASEQFF
TRBV5-1,TRBJ2-1,TRBD2,once,TGCGCCAGCAGCTTGGTTTTAGCGGGAGGGCCTTGGACCAACCCCACGGATCTAGAGCAGTTCTTC,CASSLVLAGGPWTNPTDLEQFF
TRBV7-9,TRBJ1-2,TRBD1,NA,TGTGCCAGCAGCCTGCCCTCGTCAGGGGGTGGGGGCTACACCTTC,CASSLPSSGGGGYTF
TRBV5-1,TRBJ2-2,NA,once,TGCGCCAGCAGTCGGACGGGGAAAGTAAACCGGGAGCTGTTTTTT,CASSRTGKVNRELFF
TRBV15,TRBJ2-1,TRBD2,NA,TGTGCCACCAGCAGGACTAGCGGGAGAGGTGAGCAGTTCTTC,CATSRTSGRGEQFF
TRBV4-3,TRBJ2-1,NA,NA,TGCGCCAGCAGCCAAGAAGATTACGGGGGAGAGCAGTTCTTC,CASSQEDYGGEQFF
TRBV4-3,TRBJ2-3,TRBD1,NA,TGCGCCAGCAGCCAAGCCAGACAGGGCGGCACAGATACGCAGTATTTT,CASSQARQGGTDTQYF
TRBV21-1,TRBJ1-5,NA,NA,TGTGCCAGCACCCTGGACAGGGGGCGGCAGGGAAATCAGCCCCAGCATTTT,CASTLDRGRQGNQPQHF
TRBV5-5,TRBJ1-3,NA,once,TGTGCCAGCAGCTTGTTAGCGGGAGGGTCTGGAAACACCATATATTTT,CASSLLAGGSGNTIYF
TRBV30,TRBJ1-2,TRBD1,NA,TGTGCCTGGAGTCGCGGACAGGGACTGTCTAACTATGGCTACACCTTC,CAWSRGQGLSNYGYTF
TRBV3-1/TRBV3-2,TRBJ2-3,NA,NA,TGTGCTACCAGCGGGGGGACAGGGGGCACAGATACGCAGTATTTT,CATSGGTGGTDTQYF
TRBV5-6,TRBJ2-5,TRBD1,NA,TGTGCCAGCAGCTTGGTTCCAGGGGGCGGGGAGACCCAGTACTTC,CASSLVPGGGETQYF
TRBV9,TRBJ1-2,NA,NA,TGTGCCAGCAGCGTAGTTGCCAGGGCCCCTAACTATGGCTACACCTTC,CASSVVARAPNYGYTF
TRBV28,TRBJ1-1,TRBD1,once,TGTGCCAGCAGTGGAACGTCCAGGGGGCGCAGCACTGAAGCTTTCTTT,CASSGTSRGRSTEAFF
TRBV18,TRBJ1-1,NA,NA,TGTGCCAGCTCACCCGCGGGTGCGAACACTGAAGCTTTCTTT,CASSPAGANTEAFF
TRBV3-1/TRBV3-2,TRBJ2-1,TRBD1,NA,TGTGCCAGCAGCCCTTCAGGTCCGGGACAGAGTTACAATGAGCAGTTCTTC,CASSPSGPGQSYNEQFF
TRBV5-1,TRBJ1-1,NA,once,TGCGCCAGCAGTTCCGCCGGGACTCCGAACACTGAAGCTTTCTTT,CASSSAGTPNTEAFF
TRBV4-3,TRBJ2-6,TRBD2,NA,TGCGCCAGCAGCCCTAGCGGGAGCTCTGGGGCCAACGTCCTGACTTTC,CASSPSGSSGANVLTF
TRBV2,TRBJ1-5,NA,few,TGTGCCAGCAGGAGAGACGGACTTAGCAATCAGCCCCAGCATTTT,CASRRDGLSNQPQHF
TRBV24-1,TRBJ2-1,NA,NA,TGTGCCACCAGTGACCCAACTCAGGGGTACGGAGCAGATGAGCAGTTCTTC,CATSDPTQGYGADEQFF
TRBV30,TRBJ1-2,NA,NA,TGTGCCTGGAGTGTAACAGGTGATAGGGGCTACACCTTC,CAWSVTGDRGYTF
TRBV5-1,TRBJ2-1,NA,NA,TGCGCCAGCAGTTGGGGGGATGAGCAGTTCTTC,CASSWGDEQFF
TRBV12-5,TRBJ2-1,NA,once,TGTGCTAGTGGTTTCGTTATACAAGACAATGAGCAGTTCTTC,CASGFVIQDNEQFF
TRBV19,TRBJ1-3,NA,NA,TGTGCCAGTAGTATCCCCCCGGGGAGGATGGGCTCTGGAAACACCATATATTTT,CASSIPPGRMGSGNTIYF
TRBV21-1,TRBJ2-3,NA,NA,TGTGCCAGCAGTAGGTTGCAGGGTGGCACAGATACGCAGTATTTT,CASSRLQGGTDTQYF